The 25 T cell receptor beta chains below come from one sample, sequenced in a study of OX40 agonist ivuxolimab in advanced cancers. Sequencing used immunoSEQ multiplex PCR; TCRdb keeps in-frame clones, though not all of them. Of about 26,000 clones listed, around 79% are singletons. The source material was CD4+ or CD8+ T cells sorted from blood, sampled in a trial of the OX40 agonist ivuxolimab. The receptors stem from an adult with an advanced solid tumor such as melanoma, head and neck, liver or kidney cancer.

J is TRBJ2-5 and V is TRBV9, with D possibly matching TRBD2 (6 bases). Trimming removed 7 bases at V and 5 bases at J, with 21 bases between. CDR3 length: 15 residues. In germline, CDR1 is SGDLS, CDR2 YYNGEE. As DNA, the CDR3 is TGTGCCAGCGGTGGCTCGGGGGTTCCGGGGGAGACCCAGTACTTC. Amino acid sequence: CASGGSGVPGETQYF.

This sequence joins TRBV9 and TRBJ2-2; 8 bases are a match to TRBD1. V lost 4 bases, J lost 0 bases, and 8 bases stayed unmatched. Germline assignment: CDR1 SGDLS and CDR2 YYNGEE. This CDR3 region has 17 residues. The CDR3, as DNA: TGTGCCAGCAGCCTCAGGGGGCAGGGATCGAACACCGGGGAGCTGTTTTTT. Translation gives CASSLRGQGSNTGELFF.

This clone showed up just once. This chain links TRBV6-5 with TRBJ2-1, with D hard to call. Trimming shortened V by 2 bases and J by 4 bases, and 9 bases separated the two germline ends. CDR3 length equals 14 residues. Germline V gives CDR1 MNHEY, CDR2 SVGAGI. CDR3 DNA: TGTGCCAGCAGTTACCTCGGGCCATACAATGAGCAGTTCTTC. This sequence encodes CASSYLGPYNEQFF.

The chain combines TRBV6-5 with TRBJ2-5; 8 bases are shared with TRBD1. From germline, CDR1 is MNHEY and CDR2 SVGAGI. V was pared by 6 bases and J by 5 bases, with 11 bases of the junction left unmatched. The length of the CDR3 is 15 residues. The CDR3 DNA sequence: TGTGCCAGCAGCCCCGTCAGGGGGCGCATCGAGACCCAGTACTTC. Translation: CASSPVRGRIETQYF.

The chain carries TRBV7-9 and TRBJ2-7; no definite D call. Germline V gives CDR1 SEHNR, CDR2 FQNEAQ (reference sequence). CDR3 size: 12 residues. Deletions cut 6 bases from V and 3 bases from J, with 9 bases between. The CDR3 sequence: CASSFLGYEQYF. The CDR3 nucleotides are TGTGCCAGCAGTTTTTTAGGCTACGAGCAGTACTTC.

V usage is TRBV7-9 and J usage is TRBJ2-7, with D tentatively TRBD1 (5 bases). CDR1 is SEHNR and CDR2 is FQNEAQ in the germline V gene (reference sequence). V was cut by 4 bases and J by 6 bases, with 7 bases left in between. The CDR3 is 11 amino acids. CDR3 sequence: CASSSGFEQYF. The CDR3 region has the DNA TGTGCCAGCAGCTCAGGGTTCGAGCAGTACTTC.

J is TRBJ2-1 and V is TRBV7-6, with TRBD2 matching over 13 bases. Germline CDR1 is SGHVS and CDR2 is FNYEAQ. The V gene end was trimmed by 5 bases and the J gene end by 0 bases; junction bases not matched to a gene: 10. The CDR3 consists of 19 residues. In nucleotides, the CDR3 is TGTGCCAGCAGCCCGGCCGGGACTAGCGGGGACCTCTCCTACAATGAGCAGTTCTTC. This codes for CASSPAGTSGDLSYNEQFF.

This chain joins TRBV27 and TRBJ2-7; tentative D call: TRBD2 (6 bases). V was clipped by 2 bases and J by 10 bases, with 12 bases between them. The CDR3 runs to 12 residues. CDR1 is MNHEY and CDR2 is SMNVEV in the germline V gene (reference sequence). CDR3 nucleotide sequence: TGTGCCAGCAGTTTAGGAGGGACGGGACAGTACTTC. The encoded protein is CASSLGGTGQYF.

V gene TRBV30 combines with J gene TRBJ2-5, with 10 bases that match TRBD1. The CDR3 consists of 18 residues. Per germline, CDR1 GTSNPN and CDR2 SVGIG (reference sequence). Losses at the gene ends were 2 bases for V and 5 bases for J; bases not matched to a gene: 17. The CDR3: CAWSTMPLSTGGGETQYF. In DNA, the CDR3 is TGTGCCTGGAGTACCATGCCTCTGTCGACAGGGGGCGGCGAGACCCAGTACTTC. Combining the CDR3 with reference TRBV30 and TRBJ2-5 gives the whole variable domain SQTIHQWPATLVQPVGSPLSLECTVEGTSNPNLYWYRQAAGRGLQLLFYSVGIGQISSEVPQNLSASRPQDRQFILSSKKLLLSDSGFYLCAWSTMPLSTGGGETQYFGPGTRLLVL.

J is TRBJ2-5 and V is TRBV10-3; 7 nucleotides align to TRBD2. The CDR3 contains 14 residues. Germline CDR1 ENHRY, CDR2 SYGVKD. This CDR3 reads CATRGRGTQETQYF. The CDR3, as DNA: TGTGCTACCCGAGGGAGGGGCACACAAGAGACCCAGTACTTC.

The V call is TRBV29-1, the J call TRBJ1-2; perhaps TRBD1 as D (5 bases). This CDR3 region has 13 residues. Deletions cut 0 bases from V and 4 bases from J, with 9 bases between. Germline CDR1 is SQVTM and CDR2 is ANQGSEA. CDR3 protein: CSVEDVQGYGYTF. CDR3 in DNA: TGCAGCGTTGAAGATGTGCAGGGCTATGGCTACACCTTC.

This clone showed up just once. V and J are TRBV7-2 and TRBJ2-7; D possibly corresponds to TRBD2 (6 bases). Trimming stripped 4 bases from V and 1 base from J, with 17 bases between. Germline CDR1 reads SGHTA; CDR2 reads FQGNSA. This CDR3 spans 16 amino acids. The CDR3 DNA is TGTGCCAGCAGCTCCCGTGGGTTCGGGGGATCCTACGAGCAGTACTTC. Its protein is CASSSRGFGGSYEQYF.

The rearrangement joins TRBV7-8 to TRBJ2-7; D not certain. V was pared by 1 base and J by 7 bases, with 17 bases between. The V gene's germline CDR1 is SGHVS and CDR2 FQNEAQ. This CDR3 has 15 amino acids. The CDR3 DNA is TGTGCCAGCAGCTTAGTTGGGCAGTGGGATTTGGAGCAGTACTTC. This sequence encodes CASSLVGQWDLEQYF. The full variable domain, in which reference TRBV7-8 and TRBJ2-7 provide the parts outside the CDR3, is GAGVSQSPRYKVAKRGQDVALRCDPISGHVSLFWYQQALGQGPEFLTYFQNEAQLDKSGLPSDRFFAERPEGSVSTLKIQRTQQEDSAVYLCASSLVGQWDLEQYFGPGTRLTVT.

The rearrangement joins TRBV9 to TRBJ2-3, with D hard to call. Trimming left V 4 bases short and J 2 bases short, with 5 bases between. Germline values: CDR1 SGDLS, CDR2 YYNGEE. CDR3 size: 12 residues. This CDR3 is CASSKNTDTQYF. The CDR3 region has the DNA TGTGCCAGCAGCAAAAACACAGATACGCAGTATTTT.

The chain recombines TRBV5-1 with TRBJ1-5, with D possibly TRBD1 on 5 matching bases. Germline CDR1 reads SGHRS; CDR2 reads YFSETQ. The V end lost 0 bases, the J end lost 4 bases, and 11 bases lay between the germline ends. CDR3 length: 15 amino acids. The CDR3 nucleotides read TGCGCCAGCAGCTTGGCCTCGGGGACGAATCAGCCCCAGCATTTT. Amino acid sequence: CASSLASGTNQPQHF.

The chain couples TRBV19 to TRBJ2-5; 8 nucleotides match TRBD1. Trimming at V came to 4 bases and at J to 5 bases, leaving 15 bases not matched to a gene. Germline loops: CDR1 LNHDA, CDR2 SQIVND (reference sequence). The CDR3 loop spans 17 amino acids. The CDR3 spells CASSTGRLGQGSETQYF. Written as DNA, the CDR3 is TGTGCCAGTAGTACCGGCCGACTTGGACAGGGAAGTGAGACCCAGTACTTC. The full variable domain, rest sourced from reference TRBV19 and TRBJ2-5, is DGGITQSPKYLFRKEGQNVTLSCEQNLNHDAMYWYRQDPGQGLRLIYYSQIVNDFQKGDIAEGYSVSREKKESFPLTVTSAQKNPTAFYLCASSTGRLGQGSETQYFGPGTRLLVL.

CDR3 sequence reads: CASSVGRQGYNEQFF. Written as DNA, the CDR3 is TGTGCCAGCAGTGTGGGGCGACAGGGGTACAATGAGCAGTTCTTC. V gene TRBV6-4 combines with J gene TRBJ2-1; 8 bases are shared with TRBD1. The germline CDR1 and CDR2 sequences are MRHNA and SNTAGT. This CDR3 is 15 amino acids long. Trimming cost V 4 bases and J 4 bases; bases outside gene matches: 6.

The V and J genes are TRBV7-9 and TRBJ2-7; D is perhaps TRBD1 (6 bases). Germline lookup yields CDR1 SEHNR and CDR2 FQNEAQ (reference sequence). The CDR3 has 12 residues. The V end was cut by 5 bases, the J end by 6 bases, with 11 bases between. CDR3 bases: TGTGCCAGCAGCCAGGGGACCGTCGAGCAGTACTTC. As protein: CASSQGTVEQYF.

The chain uses TRBV7-6 and TRBJ2-1; D gene uncertain. The CDR3 runs 12 residues. The V end lost 0 bases, the J end lost 6 bases, and 3 bases lay between the germline ends. CDR1 SGHVS and CDR2 FNYEAQ come from the germline V gene. CDR3 nucleotide sequence: TGTGCCAGCAGCTTAGCGGTCAATGAGCAGTTCTTC. Protein: CASSLAVNEQFF.

The chain links TRBV19 to TRBJ2-4; D gene unclear. Trimming cost V 1 base and J 1 base, with 11 bases left between them. The CDR3 sequence is 16 residues long. Germline assignment: CDR1 LNHDA and CDR2 SQIVND (reference sequence). The CDR3 DNA reads as TGTGCCAGTAGTATAGCCAGGTCCGCGGCCAAAAACATTCAGTACTTC. It translates to CASSIARSAAKNIQYF.

This clone has more than one count but fewer than ten. The same CDR3 is also encoded by other DNA sequences in this sample. This rearrangement joins TRBV5-5 to TRBJ2-7; D remains unclear. Germline CDR1 reads SGHKS; CDR2 reads YYEKEE (reference sequence). The CDR3 is 13 amino acids. The V end was cut by 2 bases, the J end by 0 bases, with 6 bases between. The CDR3, as DNA: TGTGCCAGCAGCTTCGGTTACTCCTACGAGCAGTACTTC. This encodes CASSFGYSYEQYF. Full variable domain (remainder filled in from reference TRBV5-5 and TRBJ2-7): DAGVTQSPTHLIKTRGQQVTLRCSPISGHKSVSWYQQVLGQGPQFIFQYYEKEERGRGNFPDRFSARQFPNYSSELNVNALLLGDSALYLCASSFGYSYEQYFGPGTRLTVT.

The chain carries TRBV7-9 and TRBJ2-5, with 7 nucleotides matching TRBD2. The CDR3 spans 16 residues. V lost 7 bases to trimming and J lost 0 bases; unmatched junction nucleotides: 11. CDR1 is SEHNR and CDR2 is FQNEAQ in the germline V gene (reference sequence). The CDR3 spells CASTEASGRYQETQYF. The CDR3 DNA reads TGTGCCAGCACCGAAGCTAGCGGAAGGTACCAAGAGACCCAGTACTTC. Based on the CDR3 plus reference TRBV7-9 and TRBJ2-5, the full variable domain is DTGVSQNPRHKITKRGQNVTFRCDPISEHNRLYWYRQTLGQGPEFLTYFQNEAQLEKSRLLSDRFSAERPKGSFSTLEIQRTEQGDSAMYLCASTEASGRYQETQYFGPGTRLLVL.

V usage is TRBV11-2 and J usage is TRBJ2-3; D may be TRBD2 (6 bases). Trimming removed 5 bases at V and 2 bases at J, with 14 bases between. The CDR3 runs to 15 residues. Germline V gives CDR1 SGHAT, CDR2 FQNNGV. CDR3 region: CASSTPGVATDTQYF. CDR3 coding DNA: TGTGCCAGCAGCACTCCGGGGGTGGCCACAGATACGCAGTATTTT.

This sequence joins TRBV13 and TRBJ2-1; TRBD2 matches at 8 bases. The CDR3 totals 15 residues. Germline CDR1 reads PRHDT; CDR2 reads FYEKMQ (reference sequence). V gave up 3 bases and J gave up 9 bases; unmatched junction bases: 10. The CDR3 DNA sequence: TGTGCCAGCAGCTTCCCGGGGGGGCTTGGTCGTGAGCAGTTCTTC. It translates to CASSFPGGLGREQFF.

CDR3 nucleotides: TGTGCCAGCAGTGAAAGCGGAGCGGGCTCCTACAATGAGCAGTTCTTC. Amino acids: CASSESGAGSYNEQFF. The chain links TRBV2 to TRBJ2-1, with D tentatively TRBD2 (6 bases). Trimming shortened V by 2 bases and J by 0 bases, and 11 bases separated the two germline ends. CDR3 length: 16 residues. CDR1 is SNHLY, CDR2 FYNNEI, per germline.